The 19 T cell receptor beta chains reported below all come from one sample, sequenced in a study of T cells in Graves' hyperthyroidism and ophthalmopathy. There were TCR beta CDR3 regions amplified from RNA transcripts. In the first-round RT-PCR of the TCR CDR3, the HTBI primer set was used. TCRdb called the multiplex PCR reads again in MiXCR, with one record for every CDR3 protein. The sample records around 490,000 distinct CDR3 sequences, 20% being singletons. Sequencing was performed on blood. Every receptor here comes from a man in his forties with Graves' ophthalmopathy.

This clonotype has ten or more counts. This sequence joins TRBV3-1 and TRBJ1-4; D uncertain. The CDR3 covers 14 residues. The germline V gene encodes CDR1 LGHDT and CDR2 YNNKEL (reference sequence). Trimming cost V 4 bases and J 8 bases, with 14 bases left between them. The CDR3 region has the DNA TGTGCCAGCAGCCGAGGAGAGTTTGGGGAAAAACTGTTTTTT. It translates to CASSRGEFGEKLFF. The variable domain in full, with the rest retrieved from reference TRBV3-1 and TRBJ1-4, is DTAVSQTPKYLVTQMGNDKSIKCEQNLGHDTMYWYKQDSKKFLKIMFSYNNKELIINETVPNRFSPKSPDKAHLNLHINSLELGDSAVYFCASSRGEFGEKLFFGSGTQLSVL.

This clonotype appeared a few times. This rearrangement joins TRBV11-2 to TRBJ1-2; a weak D match, TRBD1 (5 bases). Germline V gene lookup returns CDR1 SGHAT and CDR2 FQNNGV. With 5 bases removed from V and 4 bases from J, the gap between germline ends came to 14 bases. The CDR3 loop spans 14 amino acids. The CDR3: CASSLDPRAYGYTF. The CDR3 bases are TGTGCCAGCAGCCTTGACCCCAGGGCCTATGGCTACACCTTC.

This clonotype was recorded a few times. The rearrangement joins TRBV5-1 to TRBJ2-3; D is unresolved. In germline, CDR1 is SGHRS, CDR2 YFSETQ. V lost 2 bases and J lost 2, with 12 bases in between. The length of the CDR3 is 15 residues. This CDR3 is CASSLNFVPTDTQYF. CDR3 in DNA: TGCGCCAGCAGCTTAAATTTTGTACCCACAGATACGCAGTATTTT.

The rearrangement joins TRBV5-8 to TRBJ2-5; possibly TRBD2 for D (5 bases). CDR1 and CDR2 from the germline V gene are SGHTS and YDEGEE. V gave up 6 bases and J gave up 3 bases, with 15 bases separating them. The CDR3 consists of 14 residues. The chain's CDR3 is CASNIRTGKETQYF. The CDR3 DNA reads as TGTGCCAGCAACATCAGGACTGGAAAAGAGACCCAGTACTTC.

V gene TRBV10-3 combines with J gene TRBJ1-5; TRBD1 agrees at 9 bases. The J segment lost 6 bases and the V segment lost 2 bases, leaving 2 bases of the junction unmatched. Germline CDR1 reads ENHRY; CDR2 reads SYGVKD. The CDR3 consists of 14 residues. The CDR3 nucleotides read TGTGCCATCAGTGAGACGGACAGGGGTCAGCCCCAGCATTTT. Encoded protein: CAISETDRGQPQHF.

This clonotype was counted at least ten times. This sequence joins TRBV2 and TRBJ1-1; TRBD1 might be the D (5 bases). V shed 5 bases and J shed 1 base, with 11 bases lying between them. CDR1 and CDR2 from the germline V gene are SNHLY and FYNNEI. The CDR3 covers 14 residues. CDR3 coding DNA: TGTGCCAGCAGTTCGGGACGCCGGAACACTGAAGCTTTCTTT. It is translated as CASSSGRRNTEAFF.

This clonotype was picked up a small number of times. An end of the junction differs from the germline gene, which may be a read error. The CDR3 is CANSVDGRALRETQYF. The CDR3 DNA follows: TGTGCCAACAGCGTAGATGGGAGGGCCCTGCGGGAGACCCAGTACTTC. The chain couples TRBV9 to TRBJ2-5, with TRBD2 identical over 7 bases. This CDR3 has 16 amino acids. CDR1 and CDR2 from the germline V gene are SGDLS and YYNGEE.

V gene TRBV19 combines with J gene TRBJ1-1; no clear D gene. V gave up 4 bases and J gave up 5 bases, with 8 bases separating them. This CDR3 contains 12 residues. CDR1 is LNHDA, CDR2 SQIVND, per germline (reference sequence). CDR3 in DNA: TGTGCCAGTAGTAAGGGAAGGACTGAAGCTTTCTTT. The encoded protein is CASSKGRTEAFF.

This clonotype was observed a handful of times. A much larger clone is a single base away; this may be a read error. The chain is built from TRBV7-9 and TRBJ2-7, with 10 bases identical to TRBD2. The V gene's germline CDR1 is SEHNR and CDR2 FQNEAQ (reference sequence). This CDR3 is built from 15 residues. V was clipped by 3 bases and J by 7 bases; unmatched bases: 9. The CDR3 loop is CASSFDWTSGSEQYF. The CDR3 DNA reads as TGTGCCAGCAGCTTCGATTGGACTAGCGGTTCTGAGCAGTACTTC.

The chain links TRBV29-1 to TRBJ1-4; D is uncertain. Per germline, CDR1 SQVTM and CDR2 ANQGSEA. V was shortened by 6 bases and J by 7 bases, with 9 bases between the two germline ends. The CDR3 extends over 11 amino acids. CDR3 in amino acids: CSVATGEKLFF. The CDR3 DNA reads TGCAGCGTGGCGACGGGTGAAAAACTGTTTTTT. Full variable domain (remainder filled in from reference TRBV29-1 and TRBJ1-4): SAVISQKPSRDICQRGTSLTIQCQVDSQVTMMFWYRQQPGQSLTLIATANQGSEATYESGFVIDKFPISRPNLTFSTLTVSNMSPEDSSIYLCSVATGEKLFFGSGTQLSVL.

In this sample, this clonotype turned up many times. The V and J genes are TRBV18 and TRBJ1-2; D gene uncertain. CDR3 length: 13 residues. V was cut by 3 bases and J by 8 bases, with 13 bases left in between. Germline V CDR1 and CDR2: KGHSH, LQKENI. DNA of the CDR3: TGTGCCAGCTCACCTTACACCGATCAGGGCTACACCTTC. This codes for CASSPYTDQGYTF. Complete variable domain (other parts from reference TRBV18 and TRBJ1-2): NAGVMQNPRHLVRRRGQEARLRCSPMKGHSHVYWYRQLPEEGLKFMVYLQKENIIDESGMPKERFSAEFPKEGPSILRIQQVVRGDSAAYFCASSPYTDQGYTFGSGTRLTVV.

The V gene is TRBV10-3, the J gene TRBJ1-5; a possible D gene is TRBD1 (6 bases). Germline V gene lookup returns CDR1 ENHRY and CDR2 SYGVKD. This CDR3 has 14 amino acids. V lost 3 bases and J 7 bases, leaving 13 bases between the germline ends. CDR3 bases: TGTGCCATCAGTGAAGGAGGGGGGGGACAGCCCCAGCATTTT. This sequence encodes CAISEGGGGQPQHF.

This clonotype was counted ten times or more. This chain joins TRBV28 and TRBJ2-7; TRBD2 is a possible D gene (5 bases). Germline V lookup: CDR1 MDHEN, CDR2 SYDVKM. The CDR3 runs to 14 residues. The ends were cut back, 6 bases at V and 1 base at J, with 13 bases in the middle. CDR3 sequence: CASRGGGVSYEQYF. Here the CDR3 DNA reads TGTGCCAGCAGAGGAGGCGGTGTTTCCTACGAGCAGTACTTC.

As concerns this clonotype: At one end the junction does not follow the germline gene, possibly because of a read error. The chain links TRBV10-3 to TRBJ1-3; D is uncertain. The CDR3 has 14 amino acids. Germline-derived CDR1 and CDR2 are ENHRY and SYGVKD. CDR3 residues: CATEQGGSGNTIYF. The CDR3 coding sequence is TGTGCCACCGAACAAGGAGGGTCTGGAAACACCATATACTTT.

The table lists this clonotype with many counts. V is TRBV7-2 and J is TRBJ2-7, with D possibly being TRBD1 (5 bases). Germline values: CDR1 SGHTA, CDR2 FQGNSA. The CDR3 is 13 residues long. Trimming shortened V by 4 bases and J by 6 bases, and 13 bases separated the two germline ends. This chain's CDR3 is CASSSGPQGEQYF. CDR3 bases: TGTGCCAGCAGCTCCGGCCCCCAGGGCGAGCAGTACTTC.

The chain combines TRBV6-1 with TRBJ2-7, with TRBD2 as a possible D gene (5 bases). V gave up 6 bases and J gave up 2 bases, with 8 bases separating them. CDR1 is MNHNS and CDR2 is SASEGT in the germline V gene. There are 12 residues in the CDR3. Here the CDR3 DNA reads TGTGCCAGCAGCGGGGTAGCCTACGAGCAGTACTTC. Its translation is CASSGVAYEQYF.

This clonotype was detected many times. The chain recombines TRBV20-1 with TRBJ2-7; D is uncertain. The CDR3 runs to 11 residues. V lost 1 base and J lost 3, with 4 bases in between. The germline gives CDR1 DFQATT, CDR2 SNEGSKA (reference sequence). CDR3 region: CSARVDYEQYF. CDR3 DNA: TGCAGTGCTAGAGTGGACTACGAGCAGTACTTC.

The genes are TRBV29-1 and TRBJ2-7; maybe TRBD2 (5 bases). This CDR3 has 14 residues. V shed 6 bases and J shed 0 bases, with 15 bases lying between them. From germline, CDR1 is SQVTM and CDR2 ANQGSEA. CDR3 residues: CSVLAYRSSYEQYF. The CDR3 DNA follows: TGCAGCGTCCTAGCTTATCGAAGCTCCTACGAGCAGTACTTC.

V gene TRBV7-3 combines with J gene TRBJ2-2; D not resolved. The CDR3 has 12 residues. Deletions cut 5 bases from V and 6 bases from J, with 7 bases between. In germline, CDR1 is SGHTA, CDR2 FQGTGA. DNA for the CDR3: TGTGCCAGCAGCCCTCCCCCCGGGGAGCTGTTTTTT. Translation: CASSPPPGELFF.